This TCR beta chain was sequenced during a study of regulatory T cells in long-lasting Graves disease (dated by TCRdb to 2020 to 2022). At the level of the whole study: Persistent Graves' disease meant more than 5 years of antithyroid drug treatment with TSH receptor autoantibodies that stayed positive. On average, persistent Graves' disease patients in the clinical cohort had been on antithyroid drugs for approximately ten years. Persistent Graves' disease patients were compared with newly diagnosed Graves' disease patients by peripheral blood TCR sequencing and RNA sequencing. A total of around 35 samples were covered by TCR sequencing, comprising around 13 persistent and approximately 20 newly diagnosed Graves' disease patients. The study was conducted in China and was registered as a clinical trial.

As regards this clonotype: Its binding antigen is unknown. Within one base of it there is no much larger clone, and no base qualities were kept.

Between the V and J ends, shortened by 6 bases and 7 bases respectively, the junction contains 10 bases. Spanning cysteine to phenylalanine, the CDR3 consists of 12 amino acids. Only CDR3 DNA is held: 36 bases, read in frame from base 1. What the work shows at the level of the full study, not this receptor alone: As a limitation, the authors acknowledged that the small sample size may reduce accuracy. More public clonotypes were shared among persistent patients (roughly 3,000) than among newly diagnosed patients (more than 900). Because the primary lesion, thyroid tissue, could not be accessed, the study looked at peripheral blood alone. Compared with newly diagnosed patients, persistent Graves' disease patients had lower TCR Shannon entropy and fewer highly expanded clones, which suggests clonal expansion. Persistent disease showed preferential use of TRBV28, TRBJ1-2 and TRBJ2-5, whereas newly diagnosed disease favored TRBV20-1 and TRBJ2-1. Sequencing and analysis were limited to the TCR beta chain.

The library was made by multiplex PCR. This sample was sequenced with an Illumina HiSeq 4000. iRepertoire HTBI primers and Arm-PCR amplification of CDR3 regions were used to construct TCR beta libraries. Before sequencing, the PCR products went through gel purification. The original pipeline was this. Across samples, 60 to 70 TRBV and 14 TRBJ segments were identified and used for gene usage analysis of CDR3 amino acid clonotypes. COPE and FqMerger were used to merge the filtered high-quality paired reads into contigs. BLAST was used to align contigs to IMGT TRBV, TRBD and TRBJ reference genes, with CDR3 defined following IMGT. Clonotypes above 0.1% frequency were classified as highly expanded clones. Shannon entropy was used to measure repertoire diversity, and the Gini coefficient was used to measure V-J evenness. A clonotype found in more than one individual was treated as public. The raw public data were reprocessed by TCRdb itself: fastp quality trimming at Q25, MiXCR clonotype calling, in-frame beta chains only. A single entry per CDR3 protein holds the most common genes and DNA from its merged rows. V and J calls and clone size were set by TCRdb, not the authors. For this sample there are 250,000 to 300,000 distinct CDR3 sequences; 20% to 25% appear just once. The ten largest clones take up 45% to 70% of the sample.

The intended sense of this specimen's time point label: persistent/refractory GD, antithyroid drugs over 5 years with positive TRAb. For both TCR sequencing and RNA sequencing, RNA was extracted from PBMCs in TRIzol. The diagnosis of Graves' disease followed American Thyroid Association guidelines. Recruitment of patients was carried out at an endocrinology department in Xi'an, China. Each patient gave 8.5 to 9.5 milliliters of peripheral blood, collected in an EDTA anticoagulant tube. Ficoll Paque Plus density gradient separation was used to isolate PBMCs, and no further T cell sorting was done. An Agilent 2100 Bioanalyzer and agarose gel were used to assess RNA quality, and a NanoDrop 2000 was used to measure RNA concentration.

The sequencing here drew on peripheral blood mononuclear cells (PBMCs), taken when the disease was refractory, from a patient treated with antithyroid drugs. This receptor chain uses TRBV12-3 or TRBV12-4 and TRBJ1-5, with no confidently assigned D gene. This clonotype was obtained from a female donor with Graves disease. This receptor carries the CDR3 CASRHNGQPQHF. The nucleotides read TGTGCCAGCAGGCATAACGGCCAGCCCCAGCATTTT.